The 24 T cell receptor beta chains below come from one sample, sequenced in a study of CD8 T cells in ankylosing spondylitis. In TCRdb, the 5' RACE reads were re-called with MiXCR into one record per CDR3 protein. Among about 140,000 distinct CDR3 sequences listed, roughly 7.7% were seen once. Material for sequencing was synovial fluid, either unsorted or a sorted T cell fraction (not recorded which). These receptors all come from a male donor with ankylosing spondylitis.

This clonotype was counted many times. This sequence joins TRBV20-1 and TRBJ2-7, with 10 bases fitting TRBD2. The CDR3 has 15 amino acids. V was clipped by 6 bases and J by 4 bases; unmatched bases: 12. Germline V CDR1 and CDR2: DFQATT, SNEGSKA (reference sequence). CDR3 DNA: TGCAGTGCCTCGCCACCTAGCGGGAGTCTGTACGAGCAGTACTTC. Its translation: CSASPPSGSLYEQYF.

This clonotype was found many times. The chain employs TRBV20-1 and TRBJ2-7; D might be TRBD1 (6 bases). Germline V lookup: CDR1 DFQATT, CDR2 SNEGSKA (reference sequence). Trimming pared 6 bases from V and 5 bases from J, leaving 17 bases between. CDR3 length: 13 residues. The CDR3 reads CSAPWAGEDEQYF. In DNA, the CDR3 is TGCAGTGCCCCATGGGCAGGGGAAGACGAGCAGTACTTC.

This clonotype has just a few counts. The chain couples TRBV12-3 or TRBV12-4 to TRBJ1-5, with D possibly being TRBD1 (5 bases). V lost 5 bases and J lost 6, with 14 bases in between. The CDR3 is 14 residues long. CDR3 in amino acids: CASSESEGTQPQHF. DNA of the CDR3: TGTGCCAGCAGTGAGAGCGAGGGGACTCAGCCCCAGCATTTT.

The V call is TRBV14, the J call TRBJ2-7; the D gene is possibly TRBD2 (6 bases). This CDR3 region has 16 residues. V lost 4 bases and J lost 0, with 16 bases in between. The germline V gene encodes CDR1 SGHDN and CDR2 FVKESK. The CDR3 region has the DNA TGTGCCAGCAGCCCGGGCGGCGGGATTAGCTCCTACGAGCAGTACTTC. This gives the protein CASSPGGGISSYEQYF. Full variable domain (remainder filled in from reference TRBV14 and TRBJ2-7): EAGVTQFPSHSVIEKGQTVTLRCDPISGHDNLYWYRRVMGKEIKFLLHFVKESKQDESGMPNNRFLAERTGGTYSTLKVQPAELEDSGVYFCASSPGGGISSYEQYFGPGTRLTVT.

The table lists this clonotype with many counts. A much larger clonotype is one base distant, so this may be a read error. The V call is TRBV28, the J call TRBJ2-1; D is unresolved. This CDR3 region has 12 residues. V was shortened by 5 bases and J by 12 bases, with 14 bases between the two germline ends. The V gene's germline CDR1 is MDHEN and CDR2 SYDVKM. CDR3 DNA sequence: TGTGCCAGCAGTCGGAACGCGAGAGTGCAGTTCTTC. Protein: CASSRNARVQFF. Based on the CDR3 plus reference TRBV28 and TRBJ2-1, the full variable domain is DVKVTQSSRYLVKRTGEKVFLECVQDMDHENMFWYRQDPGLGLRLIYFSYDVKMKEKGDIPEGYSVSREKKERFSLILESASTNQTSMYLCASSRNARVQFFGPGTRLTVL.

This clonotype was seen a few times. The chain has TRBV9 and TRBJ2-7; D call uncertain. This CDR3 has 15 amino acids. Germline assignment: CDR1 SGDLS and CDR2 YYNGEE. Trimming cost V 4 bases and J 4 bases, with 18 bases left between them. CDR3 in amino acids: CASSPRFSKGYEQYF. The CDR3 DNA is TGTGCCAGCAGCCCCCGGTTCTCAAAAGGGTACGAGCAGTACTTC.

The V call is TRBV21-1, the J call TRBJ2-2; the table's D call of TRBD1 was not tested on the DNA. TRBV21-1 is a pseudogene segment. The CDR3 is 18 residues long. The CDR3 here is CASSCRDRLPWDTGELFF. Written as DNA, the CDR3 is TGTGCCAGCAGCTGCCGGGACAGGCTCCCATGGGACACCGGGGAGCTGTTTTTT.

The chain joins TRBV18 to TRBJ2-4; no reliable D call. The CDR3 loop spans 14 amino acids. In germline, CDR1 is KGHSH, CDR2 LQKENI. Trimming cost V 1 base and J 0 bases, with 4 bases left between them. CDR3 loop: CASSPQGAKNIQYF. The DNA of the CDR3 is TGTGCCAGCTCACCACAGGGAGCCAAAAACATTCAGTACTTC.

This clonotype was picked up a small number of times. The chain carries TRBV4-3 and TRBJ2-7, with D possibly matching TRBD2 (6 bases). The ends were cut back, 2 bases at V and 0 bases at J, with 8 bases in the middle. The germline CDR1 and CDR2 sequences are LGHNA and YSLEER. CDR3 length: 14 amino acids. The CDR3 here is CASSQLASSYEQYF. The CDR3 nucleotides are TGCGCCAGCAGCCAACTAGCGTCCTCCTACGAGCAGTACTTC.

This clonotype has a count of ten or more. J is TRBJ1-6 and V is TRBV27, with no clear D. The germline V gene has CDR1 MNHEY and CDR2 SMNVEV (reference sequence). This CDR3 is 13 amino acids long. V dropped 5 bases and J dropped 4 bases, with 6 bases sitting between them. CDR3 protein: CASSVGYNSPLHF. The CDR3 DNA reads TGTGCCAGCAGTGTCGGGTATAATTCACCCCTCCACTTT.

This clonotype was counted at least ten times. V usage is TRBV24-1 and J usage is TRBJ1-1; D gene uncertain. Germline V gene lookup returns CDR1 KGHDR and CDR2 SFDVKD. V lost 2 bases, J lost 5 bases, and 5 bases lay in between. The CDR3 is 12 amino acids. The CDR3 DNA is TGTGCCACCAGTGATTACGGGACTGAAGCTTTCTTT. Translating it yields CATSDYGTEAFF.

This clonotype has only a few counts. The chain is built from TRBV6-2 or TRBV6-3 and TRBJ1-2; TRBD1 might be the D (6 bases). Germline loops: CDR1 MNHEY, CDR2 SVGEGT. V was clipped by 8 bases and J by 4 bases, with 14 bases between them. CDR3 size: 13 residues. The CDR3 nucleotides read TGTGCCAGCTCGGTCGACAGGTTCTATGGCTACACCTTC. Translated, it gives CASSVDRFYGYTF.

This clonotype was seen a handful of times. The V and J genes are TRBV5-5 and TRBJ2-5; possibly TRBD2 for D (5 bases). The CDR3 totals 15 residues. Trimming stripped 3 bases from V and 1 base from J, with 13 bases between. In germline, CDR1 is SGHKS, CDR2 YYEKEE (reference sequence). The CDR3 DNA reads as TGTGCCAGCAGCTCGGGCCCAGAGGGCCAAGAGACCCAGTACTTC. Translation: CASSSGPEGQETQYF.

In its sample, this clonotype was seen many times. The gene calls are TRBV2 and TRBJ1-5; maybe TRBD1 (5 bases). Germline V gene lookup returns CDR1 SNHLY and CDR2 FYNNEI. Trimming cost V 6 bases and J 7 bases, with 16 bases left between them. The CDR3 is 14 residues long. The CDR3 sequence is CASRGGWGNQPQHF. The CDR3 DNA is TGTGCCAGCAGGGGGGGTTGGGGAAACCAGCCCCAGCATTTT.

The rearrangement links TRBV2 to TRBJ2-7, with D hard to call. Trimming left V 2 bases short and J 1 base short, with 3 bases between. The CDR3 runs to 12 residues. The V gene's germline CDR1 is SNHLY and CDR2 FYNNEI. The CDR3 loop reads CASSERSYEQYF. CDR3 coding DNA: TGTGCCAGCAGTGAACGTTCCTACGAGCAGTACTTC.

This clonotype has a handful of counts. The rearrangement uses TRBV6-4 and TRBJ2-1; D call uncertain. This CDR3 has 13 amino acids. The V end lost 0 bases, the J end lost 4 bases, and 4 bases lay between the germline ends. Per germline, CDR1 MRHNA and CDR2 SNTAGT. The DNA for the CDR3 is TGTGCCAGCAGTGACTCGGAGTACAATGAGCAGTTCTTC. Its protein product is CASSDSEYNEQFF.

This clonotype was seen at least ten times. The chain has TRBV6-6 and TRBJ2-1; D not certain. The CDR3 spans 11 residues. In germline, CDR1 is MNHNY, CDR2 SVGAGI (reference sequence). V lost 5 bases to trimming and J lost 10 bases, with 9 bases between them. The CDR3 here is CASSTRAEQFF. CDR3 nucleotide sequence: TGTGCCAGCAGTACCCGGGCCGAGCAGTTCTTC.

This clonotype was counted a few times. The chain is built from TRBV28 and TRBJ1-6; D is uncertain. In germline, CDR1 is MDHEN, CDR2 SYDVKM. V lost 4 bases to trimming and J lost 0 bases, with 10 bases between them. The CDR3 spans 16 residues. CDR3 in DNA: TGTGCCAGCAGTTCGCCGCATAGCTCCTATAATTCACCCCTCCACTTT. Encoded protein: CASSSPHSSYNSPLHF.

This clonotype was seen repeatedly, ten times or more. This chain joins TRBV6-5 and TRBJ2-5, with TRBD2 as a possible D gene (7 bases). Germline values: CDR1 MNHEY, CDR2 SVGAGI. The CDR3 length is 12 residues. Trimming took 7 bases from V and 4 from J, leaving 10 bases between them. Here the CDR3 reads CASMAGAETQYF. The CDR3 DNA sequence: TGTGCCAGCATGGCGGGGGCAGAGACCCAGTACTTC.

This clonotype appeared many times. The gene calls are TRBV7-8 and TRBJ1-1, with D unresolved. Per the germline V gene, CDR1 is SGHVS and CDR2 is FQNEAQ. CDR3 length equals 13 residues. Trimming left V 3 bases short and J 1 base short, with 6 bases between. CDR3 coding DNA: TGTGCCAGCAGCTTGCAACGGAACACTGAAGCTTTCTTT. Amino acids: CASSLQRNTEAFF.

This clonotype was counted ten times or more. The rearrangement uses TRBV29-1 and TRBJ2-1; 7 bases fit TRBD1. The CDR3 runs 13 residues. Trimming took 7 bases from V and 7 from J; bases not matched to a gene: 10. Germline CDR1 reads SQVTM; CDR2 reads ANQGSEA. CDR3 nucleotide sequence: TGCAGCGGCGGGCAGGGGGATCGAAATGAGCAGTTCTTC. Protein product: CSGGQGDRNEQFF.

This clonotype was detected ten times or more. Written as DNA, the CDR3 is TGTGCCAGCAGTTTGGGGACTAGCGGCGACAATGAGCAGTTCTTC. It is translated as CASSLGTSGDNEQFF. This chain joins TRBV12-3 or TRBV12-4 and TRBJ2-1, with 11 bases fitting TRBD2. The CDR3 is 15 residues long. The trim removed 3 bases at V and 5 bases at J, leaving 3 bases unmatched.

The rearrangement joins TRBV28 to TRBJ1-1, with TRBD1 as a possible D gene (6 bases). Germline V gene sequence: CDR1 MDHEN, CDR2 SYDVKM. CDR3 size: 15 residues. The V end lost 6 bases, the J end lost 5 bases, and 19 bases lay between the germline ends. The DNA of the CDR3 is TGTGCCAGCAGCTACATCGGGGGGGCGCGAACTGAAGCTTTCTTT. It specifies CASSYIGGARTEAFF. The variable domain in full, completed from reference TRBV28 and TRBJ1-1, reads DVKVTQSSRYLVKRTGEKVFLECVQDMDHENMFWYRQDPGLGLRLIYFSYDVKMKEKGDIPEGYSVSREKKERFSLILESASTNQTSMYLCASSYIGGARTEAFFGQGTRLTVV.

This clonotype was seen repeatedly, ten times or more. The rearrangement uses TRBV12-3 or TRBV12-4 and TRBJ2-4, with D perhaps TRBD2 (5 bases). V lost 2 bases, J lost 2 bases, and 16 bases lay in between. The CDR3 is 17 amino acids. The CDR3 DNA follows: TGTGCCAGCAGTTTATTTCTGGGGTTCGGGACCAAAAACATTCAGTACTTC. Its protein is CASSLFLGFGTKNIQYF.